The clone carrying this TCR beta chain is a singleton in its sample. Its antigen is unknown. The sample originates from a study of blood T cells in healthy people across ages. Study conclusions and caveats: The diversity estimates, figures obtained from one million T cells, were considered underestimates.

The CDR3 sequence is 15 residues long. Deletions cut 7 bases from V and 2 bases from J, with 15 bases between. The germline CDR1 and CDR2 sequences are LNHDA and SQIVND (reference sequence). The authors ran a second PCR of about 6 to 11 cycles using a sample-barcoded 5' primer and a J-beta primer mix. TCRdb fed the 5' RACE reads into MiXCR, producing one record per CDR3 protein. The data contain around 1.1 million distinct CDR3 sequences, more than 30% of them seen just once; the ten biggest clones take up less than 15%. This clonotype was obtained from a man aged 18-30 years in good health. This chain joins TRBV19 and TRBJ2-1; D could derive from TRBD1 or TRBD2 (5 bases each). The material sequenced was blood. In DNA form, the CDR3 reads TGTGCCAGTACCCCGACAGCGGATCCCTACAATGAGCAGTTCTTC. Translation gives CASTPTADPYNEQFF.